Included here is one TCR beta chain sequence, with context. Its antigen is as yet unknown. The data were taken from a study of PD-1 blockade in classical Hodgkin lymphoma. Using immunoSEQ multiplex PCR, the repertoire was profiled, and TCRdb retains in-frame clones only, with some absent. This sample has about 41,000 clones, with around three quarters found just once. Whole-study results and caveats: In CD4+ cells, TCR diversity went up significantly by C4D1, but in CD8+ cells it did not.

Germline V gives CDR1 MDHEN, CDR2 SYDVKM. The CDR3 is 13 amino acids. J was trimmed by 13 bases and V by 4 bases; bases with no gene match: 9. No patient escaped relapse after autologous stem cell transplantation, and brentuximab vedotin exposure varied. This clonotype was sampled from a human donor with classical Hodgkin lymphoma. Source: peripheral blood mononuclear cells (PBMCs), taken at baseline. The chain links TRBV28 to TRBJ1-2, with 10 bases aligning to TRBD1. This CDR3 is CASSYGTGVRGTF. CDR3 nucleotides: TGTGCCAGCAGTTACGGGACAGGGGTCCGCGGCACCTTC.